This T cell receptor (beta chain) was recovered during a study of immune characterization of retroperitoneal liposarcoma. This CDR3 is 12 amino acids long. Trimming shortened V by 0 bases and J by 5 bases, and 4 bases separated the two germline ends. CDR1 and CDR2 from the germline V gene are SGHNT and YENEEA. MiXCR, run by TCRdb on the PCR reads, gives a single entry per CDR3 protein. Of roughly 9,800 distinct CDR3 sequences in the sample, roughly 28% were seen once. Sequencing was performed on blood. The sequence was obtained from a male donor with retroperitoneal liposarcoma. V is TRBV11-3 and J is TRBJ1-2; D remains unclear. CDR3 nucleotide sequence: TGTGCCAGCAGCTTAGAGGGGTATGGCTACACCTTC. It specifies CASSLEGYGYTF. Based on the CDR3 plus reference TRBV11-3 and TRBJ1-2, the full variable domain is EAGVVQSPRYKIIEKKQPVAFWCNPISGHNTLYWYLQNLGQGPELLIRYENEEAVDDSQLPKDRFSAERLKGVDSTLKIQPAELGDSAVYLCASSLEGYGYTFGSGTRLTVV.